A single sample gave rise to the 11 T cell receptor beta chains below, sequenced in a study of CD8+CD57+ T cells in acquired aplastic anemia. Profiling of TCR beta VDJ combinations and CDR3 sequences used genomic DNA as template. TCRdb re-derived calls from the reads in MiXCR, one entry per CDR3 protein. The table lists around 120,000 distinct CDR3 sequences, less than 50% of them singletons, with about 2.7% in the top ten. Sequencing was done on patients that had shown CD8+CD57+ cell expansion by flow cytometry. Sequencing used sorted CD4+, CD8+, or CD8+CD57+ T cells (not recorded which) from PBMCs. The receptors derive from a human donor with aplastic anemia.

The chain uses TRBV6-1 and TRBJ2-6; no reliable D call. CDR3 size: 15 residues. Germline CDR1 reads MNHNS; CDR2 reads SASEGT. Trimming left V 6 bases short and J 0 bases short, with 9 bases between. The CDR3 DNA reads TGTGCCAGCAGAGCAGCCAGCTCTGGGGCCAACGTCCTGACTTTC. This sequence encodes CASRAASSGANVLTF.

At least ten counts were recorded for this clonotype. The DNA for the CDR3 is TGTGCCAGCAGCAAAGTCGGTTACGAGCAGTACTTC. Its translation is CASSKVGYEQYF. The V call is TRBV14, the J call TRBJ2-7, with unresolved D. From germline, CDR1 is SGHDN and CDR2 FVKESK. Trimming left V 5 bases short and J 4 bases short, with 9 bases between. CDR3 size: 12 residues.

The chain combines TRBV19 with TRBJ2-1, with D possibly being TRBD2 (5 bases). In germline, CDR1 is LNHDA, CDR2 SQIVND (reference sequence). The CDR3 spans 14 residues. V lost 3 bases and J 5 bases, leaving 11 bases between the germline ends. CDR3 sequence (DNA): TGTGCCAGTAGTATTGACCTGGGAGACAATGAGCAGTTCTTC. It specifies CASSIDLGDNEQFF.

This clonotype was found many times. V gene TRBV5-6 combines with J gene TRBJ2-7, with D possibly being TRBD2 (6 bases). This CDR3 has 13 amino acids. The V gene lost 2 bases and the J gene lost 5 bases, with 11 bases spanning the gap. Germline V gives CDR1 SGHDT, CDR2 YYEEEE. This chain's CDR3 is CASSLWGDDEQYF. Written as DNA, the CDR3 is TGTGCCAGCAGCTTATGGGGGGACGACGAGCAGTACTTC.

This clonotype was seen ten or more times. The rearrangement joins TRBV12-3 or TRBV12-4 to TRBJ2-7; a weak D match, TRBD1 (6 bases). Trimming shortened V by 6 bases and J by 3 bases, and 21 bases separated the two germline ends. This CDR3 is built from 16 residues. CDR3 sequence: CASSPTLWGPDYEQYF. The CDR3, as DNA: TGTGCCAGCAGCCCAACCCTCTGGGGGCCCGACTACGAGCAGTACTTC.

This clonotype has ten or more counts. The CDR3 reads CASMLYRGRSYTF. In nucleotides, the CDR3 is TGTGCCAGCATGTTATACAGGGGGCGCAGCTACACCTTC. The V gene is TRBV2, the J gene TRBJ1-2; TRBD1 agrees at 9 bases. V lost 7 bases and J lost 9; bases outside the gene matches: 9. The CDR3 spans 13 residues. Germline loops: CDR1 SNHLY, CDR2 FYNNEI. The full variable domain, its missing parts supplied by reference TRBV2 and TRBJ1-2, is EPEVTQTPSHQVTQMGQEVILRCVPISNHLYFYWYRQILGQKVEFLVSFYNNEISEKSEIFDDQFSVERPDGSNFTLKIRSTKLEDSAMYFCASMLYRGRSYTFGSGTRLTVV.

This clonotype occurred many times. The chain carries TRBV12-3 or TRBV12-4 and TRBJ2-1, with a tentative D call TRBD1 (5 bases). The CDR3 contains 11 residues. V lost 3 bases, J lost 8 bases, and 5 bases lay in between. The CDR3 DNA reads TGTGCCAGCAGTTTCAGGGATGAGCAGTTCTTC. It encodes CASSFRDEQFF.

This clonotype was detected only a few times. The gene calls are TRBV10-1 and TRBJ2-1; 7 nucleotides line up with TRBD2. The CDR3 is made up of 13 amino acids. Germline CDR1 WNHNN, CDR2 SYGVQD (reference sequence). Unmatched junction bases numbered 7, after V lost 6 bases and J lost 8 bases. The CDR3 region is CASRGGWGDEQFF. CDR3 DNA: TGCGCCAGCAGGGGAGGGTGGGGGGATGAGCAGTTCTTC.

The sample holds many counts of this clonotype. The chain is built from TRBV5-1 and TRBJ1-2; TRBD1 is a possible D gene (5 bases). Germline CDR1 reads SGHRS; CDR2 reads YFSETQ. The CDR3 length is 12 residues. The V end was cut by 3 bases, the J end by 10 bases, with 13 bases between. CDR3 sequence (DNA): TGCGCCAGCAGCTCCTCGGGGCCCCTCTACACCTTC. Protein: CASSSSGPLYTF.

This clonotype was observed a handful of times. V gene TRBV18 combines with J gene TRBJ2-1; D is possibly TRBD1 (6 bases). The ends were cut back, 5 bases at V and 9 bases at J, with 11 bases in the middle. Germline lookup yields CDR1 KGHSH and CDR2 LQKENI. The CDR3 is 12 amino acids. The CDR3 loop is CASSRTASEQFF. CDR3 coding DNA: TGTGCCAGCTCAAGGACAGCTAGTGAGCAGTTCTTC.

There are many counts of this clonotype. This rearrangement joins TRBV29-1 to TRBJ2-1; D is perhaps TRBD2 (6 bases). V was clipped by 2 bases and J by 5 bases, with 16 bases between them. This CDR3 is built from 15 residues. Germline V gene data show CDR1 as SQVTM and CDR2 as ANQGSEA. This CDR3 reads CSVELGRYTDNEQFF. DNA for the CDR3: TGCAGCGTTGAATTGGGGAGGTATACCGACAATGAGCAGTTCTTC.